This T cell receptor (beta chain) comes out of a study of shared clonotypes between healthy human individuals. The overall study: Donors, aged 18 to 49, were two women and a few men. Study conclusions and caveats: Across subsets, estimated richness was generally greater for naive than for memory populations. Only blood underwent sampling, and tissue repertoires likely differ. Clonotypes which were not shared had lower generation probabilities than clonotypes that all four donors shared.

Naivety among CD8 cells was defined by CD45RO negativity and positive CCR7 selection, thereby excluding terminally differentiated effector memory CD45RA+ cells. Libraries were prepared by immunoSEQ multiplex PCR; TCRdb keeps only in-frame clonotypes and omits some of them. The table shows about 2.1 million clones, with 85% to 95% occurring only once. Germline V gene sequence: CDR1 MDHEN, CDR2 SYDVKM. The CDR3 is 14 residues long. With respect to this clone: Its antigen is as yet unknown. Mismatch with germline at one junction end may stem from a read error.

The specimen sequenced was naive CD8+ T cells from PBMCs. This chain connects TRBV28 to TRBJ1-5; D is perhaps TRBD1 (5 bases). This clonotype was obtained from a man younger than 35 in good health. Some clones in this sample may be carry-over from other donors' samples. The CDR3 loop reads CASSLTGDNRPQHF. In DNA form, the CDR3 reads TGTGCCAGCAGCCTCACAGGAGACAATCGGCCCCAGCATTTT.